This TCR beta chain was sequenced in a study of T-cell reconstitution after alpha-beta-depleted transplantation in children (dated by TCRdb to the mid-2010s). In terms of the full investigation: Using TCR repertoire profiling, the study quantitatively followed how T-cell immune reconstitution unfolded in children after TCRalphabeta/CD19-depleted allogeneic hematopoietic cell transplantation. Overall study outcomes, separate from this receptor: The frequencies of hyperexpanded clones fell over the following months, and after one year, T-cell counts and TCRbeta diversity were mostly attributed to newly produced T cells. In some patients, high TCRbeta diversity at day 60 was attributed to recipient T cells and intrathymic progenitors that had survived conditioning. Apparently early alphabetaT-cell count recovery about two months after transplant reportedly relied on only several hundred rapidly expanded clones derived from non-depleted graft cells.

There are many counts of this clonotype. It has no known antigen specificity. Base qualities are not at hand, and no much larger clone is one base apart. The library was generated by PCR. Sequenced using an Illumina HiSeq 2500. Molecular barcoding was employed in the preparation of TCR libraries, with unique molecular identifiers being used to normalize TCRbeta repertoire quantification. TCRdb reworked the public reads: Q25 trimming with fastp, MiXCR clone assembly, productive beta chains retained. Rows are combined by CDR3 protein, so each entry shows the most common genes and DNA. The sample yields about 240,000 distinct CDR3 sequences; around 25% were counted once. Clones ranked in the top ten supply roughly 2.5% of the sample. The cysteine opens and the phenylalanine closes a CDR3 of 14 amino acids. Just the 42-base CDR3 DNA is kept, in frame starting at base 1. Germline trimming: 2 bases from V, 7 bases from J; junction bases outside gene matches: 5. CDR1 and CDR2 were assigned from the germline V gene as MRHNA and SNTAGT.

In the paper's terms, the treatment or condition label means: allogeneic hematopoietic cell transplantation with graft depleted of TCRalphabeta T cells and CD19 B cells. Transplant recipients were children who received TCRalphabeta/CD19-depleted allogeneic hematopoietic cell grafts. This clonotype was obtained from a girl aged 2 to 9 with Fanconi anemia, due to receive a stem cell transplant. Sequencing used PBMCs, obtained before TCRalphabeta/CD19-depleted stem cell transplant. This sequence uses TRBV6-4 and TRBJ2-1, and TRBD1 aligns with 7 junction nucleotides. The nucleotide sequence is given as TGTGCCAGCAGTGACCGAAGCAGGGGGAATGAGCAGTTCTTC. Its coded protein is CASSDRSRGNEQFF.